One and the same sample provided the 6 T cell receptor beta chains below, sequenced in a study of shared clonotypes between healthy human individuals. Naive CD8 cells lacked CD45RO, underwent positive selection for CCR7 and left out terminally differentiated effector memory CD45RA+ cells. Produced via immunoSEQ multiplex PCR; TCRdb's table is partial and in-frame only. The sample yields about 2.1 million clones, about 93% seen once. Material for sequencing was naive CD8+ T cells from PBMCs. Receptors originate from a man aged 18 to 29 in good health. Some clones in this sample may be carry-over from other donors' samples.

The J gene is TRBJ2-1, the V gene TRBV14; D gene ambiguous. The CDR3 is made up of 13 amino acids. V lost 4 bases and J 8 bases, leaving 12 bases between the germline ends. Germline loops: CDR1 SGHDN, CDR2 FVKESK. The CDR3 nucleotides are TGTGCCAGCAGCCTGACTCTACGGGATGAGCAGTTCTTC. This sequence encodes CASSLTLRDEQFF.

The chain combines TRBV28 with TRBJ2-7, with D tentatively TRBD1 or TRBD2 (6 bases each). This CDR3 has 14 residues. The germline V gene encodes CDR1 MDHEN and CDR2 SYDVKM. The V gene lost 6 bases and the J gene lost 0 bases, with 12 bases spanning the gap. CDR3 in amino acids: CASRRGDLSYEQYF. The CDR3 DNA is TGTGCCAGCAGAAGGGGGGACCTCTCCTACGAGCAGTACTTC.

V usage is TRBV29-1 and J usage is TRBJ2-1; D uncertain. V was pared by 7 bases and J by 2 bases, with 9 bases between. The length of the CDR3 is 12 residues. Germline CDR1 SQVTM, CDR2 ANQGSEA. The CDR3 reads CSGGEAYNEQFF. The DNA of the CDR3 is TGCAGCGGCGGTGAGGCCTACAATGAGCAGTTCTTC.

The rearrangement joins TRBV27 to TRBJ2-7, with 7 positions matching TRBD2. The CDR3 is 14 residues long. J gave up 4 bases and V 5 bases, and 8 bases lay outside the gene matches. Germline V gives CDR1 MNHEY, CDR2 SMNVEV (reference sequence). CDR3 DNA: TGTGCCAGCAGTGGGAGGGTCCTCTTTTACGAGCAGTACTTC. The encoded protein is CASSGRVLFYEQYF.

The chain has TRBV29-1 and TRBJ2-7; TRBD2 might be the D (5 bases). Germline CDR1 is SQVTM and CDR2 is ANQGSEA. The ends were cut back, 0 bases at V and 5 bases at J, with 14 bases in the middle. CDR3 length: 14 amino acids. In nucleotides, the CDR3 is TGCAGCGTTGAAGATCGGCGGGCCCCCCACGAGCAGTACTTC. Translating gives CSVEDRRAPHEQYF.

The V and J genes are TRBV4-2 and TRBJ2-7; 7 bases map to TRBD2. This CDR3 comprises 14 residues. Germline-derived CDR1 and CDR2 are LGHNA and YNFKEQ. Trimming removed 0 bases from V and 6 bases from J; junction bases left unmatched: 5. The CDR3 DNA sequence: TGTGCCAGCAGCCAAGAGGAGACTAGCTTCGAGCAGTACTTC. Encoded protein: CASSQEETSFEQYF.